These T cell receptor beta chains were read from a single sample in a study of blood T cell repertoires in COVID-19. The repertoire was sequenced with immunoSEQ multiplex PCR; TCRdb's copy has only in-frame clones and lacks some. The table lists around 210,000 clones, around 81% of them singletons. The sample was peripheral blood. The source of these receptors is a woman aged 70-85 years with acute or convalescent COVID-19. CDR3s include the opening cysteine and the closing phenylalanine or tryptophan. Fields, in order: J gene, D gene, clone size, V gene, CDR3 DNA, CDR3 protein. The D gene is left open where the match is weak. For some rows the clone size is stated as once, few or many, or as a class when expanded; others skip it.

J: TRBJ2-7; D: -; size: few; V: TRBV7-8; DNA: TGTGCCAGCAGCTTAGAGGGCCAGACAGGATTCGTCTACGAGCAGTACTTC; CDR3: CASSLEGQTGFVYEQYF
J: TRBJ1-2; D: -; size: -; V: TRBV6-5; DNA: TGTGCCACCCAGTCCTTCGACTATGGCTACACCTTC; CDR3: CATQSFDYGYTF
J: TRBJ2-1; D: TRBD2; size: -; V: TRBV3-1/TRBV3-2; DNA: TGTGCCAGCAGCCAAGAGCTAGCGGGAGGGCAGTTCTTC; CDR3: CASSQELAGGQFF
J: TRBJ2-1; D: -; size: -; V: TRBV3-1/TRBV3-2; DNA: TGTGCCAGCAGCCAAGTGGGCGATGAGCAGTTCTTC; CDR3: CASSQVGDEQFF
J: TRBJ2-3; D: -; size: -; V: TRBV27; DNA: TGTGCCAGCACCCTGCGGGCGGGTTGGGCAGATACGCAGTATTTT; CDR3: CASTLRAGWADTQYF
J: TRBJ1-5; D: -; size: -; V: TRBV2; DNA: TGTGCCAGCAGGGGAGGGGATTATAGCAATCAGCCCCAGCATTTT; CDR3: CASRGGDYSNQPQHF
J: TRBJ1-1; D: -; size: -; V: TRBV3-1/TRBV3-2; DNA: TGTGCCAGCAGCCAAGACCACAGGGTAACTGAAGCTTTCTTT; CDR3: CASSQDHRVTEAFF
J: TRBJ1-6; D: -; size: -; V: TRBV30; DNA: TGTGCCTGGAGTCAGACTGGGGCGGATTCACCCCTCCACTTT; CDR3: CAWSQTGADSPLHF
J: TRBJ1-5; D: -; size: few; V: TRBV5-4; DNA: TGTGCCAGCAGCTTTGGCGGGGGCTACAATCAGCCCCAGCATTTT; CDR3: CASSFGGGYNQPQHF
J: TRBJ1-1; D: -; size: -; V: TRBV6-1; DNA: TGTGCCAGCAGAGAATCCGACTGGAGCACTGAAGCTTTCTTT; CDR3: CASRESDWSTEAFF
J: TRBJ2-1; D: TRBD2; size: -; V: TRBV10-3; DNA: TGTGCCACGGCCGGGACTAGCGGGCTTAACAATGAGCAGTTCTTC; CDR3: CATAGTSGLNNEQFF
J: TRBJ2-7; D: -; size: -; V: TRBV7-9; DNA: TGTGCCAGCAGCATCACTAGCAAAAATGCCCCGTACTTC; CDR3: CASSITSKNAPYF
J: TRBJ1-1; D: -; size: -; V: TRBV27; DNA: TGTGCCAGCAGACAGGGTTCTAACACTGAAGCTTTCTTT; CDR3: CASRQGSNTEAFF